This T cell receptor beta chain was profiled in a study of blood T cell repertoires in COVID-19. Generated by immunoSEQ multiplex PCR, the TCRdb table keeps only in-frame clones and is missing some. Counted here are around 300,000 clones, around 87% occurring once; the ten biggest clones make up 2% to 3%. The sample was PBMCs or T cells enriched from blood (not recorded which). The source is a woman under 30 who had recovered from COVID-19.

CDR3 protein: CASSTRQGAYEQYF. In DNA, the CDR3 is TGTGCCAGCAGTACCCGACAGGGGGCTTATGAGCAGTACTTC. This rearrangement joins TRBV28 to TRBJ2-7; 10 bases agree with TRBD1. Per the germline V gene, CDR1 is MDHEN and CDR2 is SYDVKM. The junction had 8 bases not matched to a gene; V was cut back by 5 bases and J by 7 bases. This CDR3 has 14 amino acids.